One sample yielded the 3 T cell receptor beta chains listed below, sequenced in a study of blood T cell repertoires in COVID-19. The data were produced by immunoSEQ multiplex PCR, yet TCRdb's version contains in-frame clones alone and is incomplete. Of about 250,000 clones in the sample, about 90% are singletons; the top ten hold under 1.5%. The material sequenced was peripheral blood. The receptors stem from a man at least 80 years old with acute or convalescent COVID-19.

The CDR3 loop is CASSIMDRFSYGYTF. The CDR3 region has the DNA TGTGCCAGTAGTATAATGGACAGGTTCTCCTATGGCTACACCTTC. This rearrangement joins TRBV19 to TRBJ1-2; 7 bases are shared with TRBD1. V shed 2 bases and J 4 bases; nucleotides not matched to a gene: 7. From germline, CDR1 is LNHDA and CDR2 SQIVND (reference sequence). This CDR3 has 15 amino acids. The full variable domain, with the rest looked up from reference TRBV19 and TRBJ1-2, is DGGITQSPKYLFRKEGQNVTLSCEQNLNHDAMYWYRQDPGQGLRLIYYSQIVNDFQKGDIAEGYSVSREKKESFPLTVTSAQKNPTAFYLCASSIMDRFSYGYTFGSGTRLTVV.

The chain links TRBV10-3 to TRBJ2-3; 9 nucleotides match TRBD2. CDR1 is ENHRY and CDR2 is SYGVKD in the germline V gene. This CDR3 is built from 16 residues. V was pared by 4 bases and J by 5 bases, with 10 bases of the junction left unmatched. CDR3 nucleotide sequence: TGTGCCATCAGTGTCGAAGGGCGGGGGGGCAGAGATACGCAGTATTTT. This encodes CAISVEGRGGRDTQYF.

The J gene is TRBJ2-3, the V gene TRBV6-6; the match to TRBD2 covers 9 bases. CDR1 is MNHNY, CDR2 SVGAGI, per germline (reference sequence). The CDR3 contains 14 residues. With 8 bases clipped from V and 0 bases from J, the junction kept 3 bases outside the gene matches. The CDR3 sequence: CASAAGGSTDTQYF. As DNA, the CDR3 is TGTGCCAGCGCAGCGGGAGGCAGCACAGATACGCAGTATTTT.